This T cell receptor (beta chain) was observed in a study of T cells in narcolepsy. General study points: Reportedly, autoreactive clonotypes were serially detected in patients' blood but not controls'. Some memory CD4+ repertoires had no autoreactive clone sequences. Autoreactive HCRT-specific and TRIB2-specific clonotypes were marked in same-patient CSF-versus-blood CD4+ comparisons.

Comment on this clone: The antigen is undetermined.

CDR3 length: 15 residues. V trimming: 5 bases; J trimming: 2 bases; junction bases outside the gene matches: 8. The germline V gene has CDR1 MNHNS and CDR2 SASEGT. The method was immunoSEQ multiplex PCR; TCRdb's version includes in-frame clones alone and lacks a portion of them. The repertoire holds around 33,000 clones, with roughly four fifths as singletons. This receptor was identified in a human donor with narcolepsy. The material sequenced was CD45RA- memory CD4+ T cells from PBMCs. The chain is built from TRBV6-1 and TRBJ1-1, with 7 bases that match TRBD1. The CDR3 DNA reads TGTGCCAGCAGTTTGACAGGGATGGGAAACACTGAAGCTTTCTTT. This gives the protein CASSLTGMGNTEAFF.